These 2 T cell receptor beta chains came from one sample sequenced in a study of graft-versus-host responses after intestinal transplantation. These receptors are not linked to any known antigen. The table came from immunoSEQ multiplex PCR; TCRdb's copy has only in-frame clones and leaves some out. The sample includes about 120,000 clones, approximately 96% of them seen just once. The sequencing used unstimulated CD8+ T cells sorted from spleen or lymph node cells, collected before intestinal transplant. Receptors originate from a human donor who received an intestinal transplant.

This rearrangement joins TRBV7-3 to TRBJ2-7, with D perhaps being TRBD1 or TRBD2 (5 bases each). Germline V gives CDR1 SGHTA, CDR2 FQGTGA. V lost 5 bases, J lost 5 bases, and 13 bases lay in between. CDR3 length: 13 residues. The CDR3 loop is CASSPGPRDEQYF. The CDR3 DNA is TGTGCCAGCAGCCCGGGACCGCGGGACGAGCAGTACTTC.

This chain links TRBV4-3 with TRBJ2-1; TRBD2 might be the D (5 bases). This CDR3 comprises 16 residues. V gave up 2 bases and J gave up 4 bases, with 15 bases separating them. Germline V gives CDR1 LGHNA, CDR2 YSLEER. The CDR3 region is CASSQSVASSYNEQFF. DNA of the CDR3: TGCGCCAGCAGCCAATCGGTGGCTAGCTCATACAATGAGCAGTTCTTC.